This T cell receptor (beta chain) was found in a study of T cell repertoires in cytomegalovirus infection. Study-level background: Used in the study were CMV epitopes, some recently identified and HLA-C-restricted, others well-studied and HLA-B-restricted. TCR beta signatures that were public indicated CMV infection and matching HLA type. Overall study results and limits: The response measured ex vivo was dominated by TCR beta clonotypes (HLA-C-restricted and CMV-specific). The study identified carriers of CMV plus the relevant HLA from cumulative public TCR beta family frequency.

Comments on this clonotype: Its antigen is still unknown.

Germline V lookup: CDR1 LNHDA, CDR2 SQIVND (reference sequence). The ends were cut back, 1 base at V and 2 bases at J, with 8 bases in the middle. The CDR3 runs 14 residues. In TCRdb, the reads were re-called with MiXCR into one record per CDR3 protein. The sample has roughly 500,000 distinct CDR3 sequences, around 30% seen once. The TCR sequence derives from a human donor in good health (CMV status not recorded). Some clones in this sample may be carry-over from other donors' samples. The chain couples TRBV19 to TRBJ2-5; a possible D gene is TRBD1 (6 bases). The material sequenced was cultured PBMCs, taken from culture after CMV antigen stimulation. Here the CDR3 reads CASSIGTDQETQYF. The CDR3 DNA reads as TGTGCCAGTAGTATAGGGACAGATCAAGAGACCCAGTACTTC.